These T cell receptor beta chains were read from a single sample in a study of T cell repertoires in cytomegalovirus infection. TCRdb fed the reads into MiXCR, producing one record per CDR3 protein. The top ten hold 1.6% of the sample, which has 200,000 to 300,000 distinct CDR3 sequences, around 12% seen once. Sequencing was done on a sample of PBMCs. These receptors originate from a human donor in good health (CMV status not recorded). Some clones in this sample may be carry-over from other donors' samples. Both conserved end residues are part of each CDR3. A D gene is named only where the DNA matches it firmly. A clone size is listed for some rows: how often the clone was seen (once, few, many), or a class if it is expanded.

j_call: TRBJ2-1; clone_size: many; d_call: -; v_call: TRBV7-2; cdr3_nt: TGTGCCAGCAGGAGGGACAATGAGCAGTTCTTC; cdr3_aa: CASRRDNEQFF
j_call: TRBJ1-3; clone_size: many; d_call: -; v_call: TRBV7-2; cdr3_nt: TGTGCCAGCAGCTTAGATGACGGCAGAAACACCATATATTTT; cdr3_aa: CASSLDDGRNTIYF
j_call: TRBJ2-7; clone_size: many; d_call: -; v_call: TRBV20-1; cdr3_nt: TGCAGTGCCACCCCCTACTGGGATTCCTACGAGCAGTACTTC; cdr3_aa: CSATPYWDSYEQYF
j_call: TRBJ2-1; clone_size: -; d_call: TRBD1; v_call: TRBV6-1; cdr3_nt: TGTGCCAGCAGTGAAAACCTGGGACAGGGGGCCCATGAGCAGTTCTTC; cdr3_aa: CASSENLGQGAHEQFF
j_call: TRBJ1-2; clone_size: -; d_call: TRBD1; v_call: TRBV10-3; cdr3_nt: TGTGCCATCAGAGGGGACAGGGAGGCCTATGGCTACACCTTC; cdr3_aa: CAIRGDREAYGYTF
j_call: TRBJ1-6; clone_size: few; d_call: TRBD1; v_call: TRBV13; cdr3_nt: TGTGCCAGCAGCTTAGGCAAACCGGGACAGCATGATTCACCCCTCCACTTT; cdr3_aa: CASSLGKPGQHDSPLHF
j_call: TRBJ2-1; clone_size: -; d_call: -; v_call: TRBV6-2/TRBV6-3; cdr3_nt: TGTGCCAGCAGTTACTCGATGGCTAATGGAGGTGAGCAGTTCTTC; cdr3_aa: CASSYSMANGGEQFF
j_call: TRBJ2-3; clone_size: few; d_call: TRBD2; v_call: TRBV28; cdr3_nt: TGTGCCAGCAGTCCAAGGGGGCTAGCGGGAGGATCTCCAGGCACAGATACGCAGTATTTT; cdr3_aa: CASSPRGLAGGSPGTDTQYF
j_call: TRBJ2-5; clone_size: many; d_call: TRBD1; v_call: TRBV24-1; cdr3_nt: TGTGCCACCAGTGCCTCGGGACAGGGGGAAGAGACCCAGTACTTC; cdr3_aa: CATSASGQGEETQYF
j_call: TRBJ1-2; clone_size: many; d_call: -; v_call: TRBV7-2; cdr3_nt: TGTGCCAGCAGCTTAGAGGGCCAGTCCTTAAAGGGCTACACCTTC; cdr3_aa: CASSLEGQSLKGYTF
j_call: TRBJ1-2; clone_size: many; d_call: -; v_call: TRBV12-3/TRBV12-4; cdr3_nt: TGTGCCAGCGTGTTCGGCGGCAGAGCGAACTATGGCTACACCTTC; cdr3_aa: CASVFGGRANYGYTF
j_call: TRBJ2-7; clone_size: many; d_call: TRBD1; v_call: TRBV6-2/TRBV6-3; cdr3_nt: TGTGCCAGCGTGGCGGGACAGGGCTACGAGCAGTACTTC; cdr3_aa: CASVAGQGYEQYF
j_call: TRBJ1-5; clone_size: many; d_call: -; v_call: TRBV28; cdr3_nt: TGTGCCAGCAGCACCAACCGACAGAGACCGAATCAGCCCCAGCATTTT; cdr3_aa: CASSTNRQRPNQPQHF
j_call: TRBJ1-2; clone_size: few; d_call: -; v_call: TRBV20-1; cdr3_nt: TGCAGTGCCCCCCAAGGCACTAACTATGGCTACACCTTC; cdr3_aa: CSAPQGTNYGYTF
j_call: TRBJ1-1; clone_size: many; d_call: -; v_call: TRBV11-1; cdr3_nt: TGTGCCAGCAGCTCTAGGGCCGAGGGATCCCCTATATTGGACACTGAAGCTTTCTTT; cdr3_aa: CASSSRAEGSPILDTEAFF
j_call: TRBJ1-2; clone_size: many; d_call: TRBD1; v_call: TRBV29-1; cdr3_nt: TGCAGCGGCCTGACAGGGTATGACGGCTACACCTTC; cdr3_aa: CSGLTGYDGYTF
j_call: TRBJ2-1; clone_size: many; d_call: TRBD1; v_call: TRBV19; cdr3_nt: TGTGCCAGTAGTATAAACCCCGGGACAGGGGGCGGCGGTGAGCAGTTCTTC; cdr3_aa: CASSINPGTGGGGEQFF
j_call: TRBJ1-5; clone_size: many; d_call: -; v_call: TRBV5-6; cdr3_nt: TGTGCCAGCAGCTTGGCCGTGGGGCCCCAGCATTTT; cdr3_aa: CASSLAVGPQHF
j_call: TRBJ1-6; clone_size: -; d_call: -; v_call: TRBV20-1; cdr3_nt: TGCAGTGCAGCCCTCCCTAGCTCCTATAATTCACCCCTCCACTTT; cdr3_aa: CSAALPSSYNSPLHF
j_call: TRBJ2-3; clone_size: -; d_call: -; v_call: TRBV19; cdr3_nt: TGTGCCAGTAACCCATCCTTCACAGATACGCAGTATTTT; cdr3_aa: CASNPSFTDTQYF
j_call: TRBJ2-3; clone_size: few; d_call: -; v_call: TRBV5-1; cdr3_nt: TGCGCCAGCAGAGGAAGTGGGGGCACAGATACGCAGTATTTT; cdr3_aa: CASRGSGGTDTQYF
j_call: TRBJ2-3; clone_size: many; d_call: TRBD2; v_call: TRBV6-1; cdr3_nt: TGTGCCAGCAGACCTTCATCCAGCGGGGGAGGAGATACGCAGTATTTT; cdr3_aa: CASRPSSSGGGDTQYF
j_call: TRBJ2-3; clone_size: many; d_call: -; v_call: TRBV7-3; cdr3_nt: TGTGCCAGCAGCCCCGGGACACCAGATACGCAGTATTTT; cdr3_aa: CASSPGTPDTQYF
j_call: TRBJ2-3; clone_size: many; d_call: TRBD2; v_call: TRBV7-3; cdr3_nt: TGTGCCAGCAGCTCAAACGGGGGGGATACGCAGTATTTT; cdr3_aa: CASSSNGGDTQYF
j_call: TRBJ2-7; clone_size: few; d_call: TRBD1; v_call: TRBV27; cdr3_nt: TGTGCCAGCAATACCTACTCCCAGGGACAGGGGACCCTTGAGCAGTACTTC; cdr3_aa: CASNTYSQGQGTLEQYF
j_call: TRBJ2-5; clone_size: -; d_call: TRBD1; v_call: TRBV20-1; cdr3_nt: TGCAGTGCTCCGAGGGGACAGGGGATGGAGACCCAGTACTTC; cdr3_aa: CSAPRGQGMETQYF
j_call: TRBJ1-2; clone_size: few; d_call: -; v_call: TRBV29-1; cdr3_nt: TGCAGCGTTGACTCAGTCTATGGCTACACCTTC; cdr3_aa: CSVDSVYGYTF
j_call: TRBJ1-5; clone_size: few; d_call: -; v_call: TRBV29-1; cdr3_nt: TGCAGCGATCGGGACAATGGGGGGTATCAGCCCCAGCATTTT; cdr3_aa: CSDRDNGGYQPQHF
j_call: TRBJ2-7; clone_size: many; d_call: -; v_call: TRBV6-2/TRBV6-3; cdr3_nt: TGTGCCAGCAGTCGGGTACCGGGACGGCCCTACGAGCAGTACTTC; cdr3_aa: CASSRVPGRPYEQYF
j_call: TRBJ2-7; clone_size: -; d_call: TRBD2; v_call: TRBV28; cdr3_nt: TGTGCCAGCAGGTTAGCGGGAGGTAGGGACTACGAGCAGTACTTC; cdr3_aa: CASRLAGGRDYEQYF
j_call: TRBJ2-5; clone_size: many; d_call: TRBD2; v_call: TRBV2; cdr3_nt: TGTGCCAGCAGTGGGCGGGAGGGCTGGAAGACCCAGTACTTC; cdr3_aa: CASSGREGWKTQYF
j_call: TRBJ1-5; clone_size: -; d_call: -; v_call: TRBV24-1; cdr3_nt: TGTGCCACCAGTGCCAGCGGGGCAGGCGACAATCAGCCCCAGCATTTT; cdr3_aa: CATSASGAGDNQPQHF
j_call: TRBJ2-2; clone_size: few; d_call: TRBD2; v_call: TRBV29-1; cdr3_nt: TGCAGCGCGGGACTAGCGGGAGCTGACGGGGAGCTGTTTTTT; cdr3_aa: CSAGLAGADGELFF
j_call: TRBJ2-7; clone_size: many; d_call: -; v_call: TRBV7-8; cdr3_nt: TGTGCCAGCAGACTTTCTGGGGGCTATATCGAGCAGTACTTC; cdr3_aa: CASRLSGGYIEQYF
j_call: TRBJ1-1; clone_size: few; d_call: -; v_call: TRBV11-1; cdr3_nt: TGTGCCAGCTCTGAACAGGGCCCTTCGGGAGCTTTCTTT; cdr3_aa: CASSEQGPSGAFF
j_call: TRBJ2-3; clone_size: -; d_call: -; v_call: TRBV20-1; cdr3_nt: TGCAGTGCAACCTGGGTGGAGCCTAGCACAGATACGCAGTATTTT; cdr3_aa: CSATWVEPSTDTQYF
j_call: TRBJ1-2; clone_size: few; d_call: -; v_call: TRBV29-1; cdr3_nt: TGCAGCGCCGCAGGGCAAAACTATGGCTACACCTTC; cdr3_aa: CSAAGQNYGYTF
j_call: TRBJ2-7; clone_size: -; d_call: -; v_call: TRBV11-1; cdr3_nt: TGTGCCAGCAGCCTAGCCTCGAGGGAGCAGTACTTC; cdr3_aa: CASSLASREQYF
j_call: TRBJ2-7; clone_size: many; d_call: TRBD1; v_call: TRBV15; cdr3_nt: TGTGCCACCAGCAGAGAAAGGGACAGGGCTTACGAGCAGTACTTC; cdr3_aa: CATSRERDRAYEQYF
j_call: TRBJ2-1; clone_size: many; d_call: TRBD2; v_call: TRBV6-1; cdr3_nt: TGTGCCAGCAGTTTTGGCGGGAGGGCCGGCAATGAGCAGTTCTTC; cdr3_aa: CASSFGGRAGNEQFF
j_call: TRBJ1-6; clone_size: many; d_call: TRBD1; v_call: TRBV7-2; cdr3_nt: TGTGCCAGCACCTTCGGGACAGGCGTTAATTCACCCCTCCACTTT; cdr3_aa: CASTFGTGVNSPLHF